The sequence of this T cell receptor (beta chain) was determined in a study of blood T cell repertoires in COVID-19. Background on the study: The United States, Italy and Spain were the sources of the acute and convalescent COVID-19 samples.

Assay: immunoSEQ multiplex PCR; the TCRdb copy retains only in-frame clones and omits some. The table includes roughly 220,000 clones, around 89% detected once. CDR3 length: 15 residues. With 5 bases removed from V and 0 bases from J, the gap between germline ends came to 13 bases. Germline V gene lookup returns CDR1 LNHDA and CDR2 SQIVND (reference sequence). This study enrolled people aged about 18 to 100 from 24 US geographic areas. The source is a man aged 25 to 45 who had been exposed to COVID-19. The sample consisted of PBMCs or T cells enriched from blood (not recorded which). The chain is built from TRBV19 and TRBJ1-2; D ambiguous. CDR3 sequence (DNA): TGTGCCAGTAGTCCCCAGGTTTCGGCTAACTATGGCTACACCTTC. It codes for CASSPQVSANYGYTF. Using reference TRBV19 and TRBJ1-2 for the parts outside the CDR3, the full variable domain is DGGITQSPKYLFRKEGQNVTLSCEQNLNHDAMYWYRQDPGQGLRLIYYSQIVNDFQKGDIAEGYSVSREKKESFPLTVTSAQKNPTAFYLCASSPQVSANYGYTFGSGTRLTVV.